A selection of T cell receptor beta chains follows, all from one sample in a study of T cells in Graves' hyperthyroidism and ophthalmopathy. Using its own MiXCR run on the multiplex PCR reads, TCRdb lists one record per CDR3 protein. The table records 300,000 to 450,000 distinct CDR3 sequences, just under 15% of them present only once. The specimen was blood. The receptors shown here come from a woman in her thirties with Graves' hyperthyroidism. Each CDR3 is given with its conserved first and last residue. A D gene is named only where the DNA matches it firmly. Clone sizes are given selectively: once, few, many, or a class where the clone is expanded.

J gene	clone size	V gene	D gene	CDR3 protein	CDR3 DNA
TRBJ2-2	many	TRBV2	TRBD2	CASTTPTSGRSENTGELFF	TGTGCCAGCACAACCCCGACTAGCGGGAGATCTGAGAACACCGGGGAGCTGTTTTTT
TRBJ2-7	many	TRBV6-2/TRBV6-3	.	CASSYDRLLPYEQYF	TGTGCCAGCAGTTACGACAGGTTATTACCGTACGAGCAGTACTTC
TRBJ2-1	many	TRBV3-1	.	CASSQEGSLNEQFF	TGTGCCAGCAGCCAAGAGGGATCGTTGAATGAGCAGTTCTTC
TRBJ1-3	.	TRBV3-1	.	CASSRLPSGNTIYF	TGTGCCAGCAGCCGACTGCCCTCTGGAAACACCATATATTTT
TRBJ1-2	many	TRBV2	.	CASSDGAPSDGYTF	TGTGCCAGCAGTGACGGTGCCCCTAGCGATGGCTACACCTTC
TRBJ2-3	few	TRBV27	.	CASSVLRTDTQYF	TGTGCCAGCAGTGTCCTTCGCACAGATACGCAGTATTTT
TRBJ1-1	few	TRBV25-1	.	CASSEYVQGAEAFF	TGTGCCAGCAGTGAATATGTACAGGGTGCTGAAGCTTTCTTT
TRBJ2-3	many	TRBV7-8	TRBD2	CASSLAGRGPDTQYF	TGTGCCAGCAGCTTAGCGGGGAGGGGCCCAGATACGCAGTATTTT
TRBJ1-3	.	TRBV30	.	CAWSDLRYTGNTIYF	TGTGCCTGGAGTGATTTAAGGTATACTGGAAACACCATATATTTT
TRBJ2-5	.	TRBV7-2	.	CASSLGDRVWYF	TGTGCCAGCAGCTTGGGGGACCGAGTCTGGTACTTC
TRBJ1-4	many	TRBV2	.	CASSVRAANEKLFF	TGTGCCAGCAGCGTGAGGGCCGCCAATGAAAAACTGTTTTTT
TRBJ1-2	many	TRBV6-1	.	CASTRTVLNYGYTF	TGTGCCAGCACTAGGACGGTTCTCAACTATGGCTACACCTTC
TRBJ2-1	many	TRBV28	.	CASSSLGWANEQFF	TGTGCCAGCAGTTCCTTGGGGTGGGCCAATGAGCAGTTCTTC
TRBJ2-1	.	TRBV10-2	.	CASSESGGNYNEQFF	TGCGCCAGCAGTGAGAGTGGCGGAAACTACAATGAGCAGTTCTTC
TRBJ2-3	few	TRBV6-2/TRBV6-3	TRBD2	CASSYPPWAGGPSGTDTQYF	TGTGCCAGCAGTTACCCCCCCTGGGCGGGAGGGCCCTCGGGCACAGATACGCAGTATTTT
TRBJ1-4	.	TRBV7-8	.	CASSLVVAHNEKLFF	TGTGCCAGCAGCTTAGTCGTGGCGCATAATGAAAAACTGTTTTTT
TRBJ2-7	.	TRBV6-1	.	CASSIGTAEQYF	TGTGCCAGCAGTATTGGGACCGCCGAGCAGTACTTC
TRBJ2-7	.	TRBV5-4	TRBD2	CASSLQRHSGLSYGQYF	TGTGCCAGCAGCCTACAGCGCCATTCGGGACTATCCTACGGGCAGTACTTC
TRBJ2-3	many	TRBV18	.	CASSPNRGGSDTQYF	TGTGCCAGCTCACCAAACCGGGGTGGGTCAGATACGCAGTATTTT
TRBJ2-1	many	TRBV18	.	CASSPSSTSFGTYNEQFF	TGTGCCAGCTCACCCTCTTCCACTAGCTTCGGTACCTACAATGAGCAGTTCTTC
TRBJ1-2	few	TRBV20-1	TRBD1	CSAKGERQGNYGYTF	TGCAGTGCTAAAGGAGAGAGACAGGGAAACTATGGCTACACCTTC
TRBJ1-5	few	TRBV10-3	.	CAISPGLQGNQPQHF	TGTGCCATCAGCCCGGGGCTTCAAGGCAATCAGCCCCAGCATTTT
TRBJ2-1	many	TRBV18	.	CASSPRARGEQFF	TGTGCCAGCTCACCACGTGCACGGGGGGAGCAGTTCTTC
TRBJ1-3	.	TRBV5-5	TRBD1	CASSLGTGGWASGNTIYF	TGTGCCAGCAGCTTGGGTACAGGGGGGTGGGCCTCTGGAAACACCATATATTTT
TRBJ2-3	few	TRBV6-5	TRBD2	CASSYYSLGLAGAGDTQYF	TGTGCCAGCAGTTACTACTCTCTAGGACTAGCGGGAGCTGGTGATACGCAGTATTTT
TRBJ2-3	.	TRBV7-9	.	CASTPPQVRAASSTDTQYF	TGTGCCAGCACCCCGCCGCAGGTTAGGGCGGCTAGTAGCACAGATACGCAGTATTTT
TRBJ2-2	few	TRBV10-3	TRBD1	CAIRGPGQGKPPNTGELFF	TGTGCCATCAGGGGCCCGGGACAGGGTAAGCCCCCGAACACCGGGGAGCTGTTTTTT
TRBJ2-1	few	TRBV18	TRBD2	CASSRPGVAGEILFFNEQFF	TGTGCCAGCTCAAGACCTGGAGTAGCGGGAGAAATTTTGTTTTTCAATGAGCAGTTCTTC
TRBJ2-1	few	TRBV14	TRBD2	CASSQVAGGSYNEQFF	TGTGCCAGCAGCCAAGTAGCGGGAGGCTCCTACAATGAGCAGTTCTTC
TRBJ2-7	few	TRBV3-1	.	CASSHSSTRVTTYEQYF	TGTGCCAGCAGCCACTCTTCGACCCGGGTCACCACCTACGAGCAGTACTTC
TRBJ2-1	few	TRBV5-4	.	CASSWGTEQFF	TGTGCCAGCAGCTGGGGGACAGAGCAGTTCTTC
TRBJ2-5	.	TRBV9	.	CASSGSTSPRETQYF	TGTGCCAGCAGCGGCAGTACGTCCCCGAGGGAGACCCAGTACTTC
TRBJ2-7	many	TRBV20-1	.	CSASREDEQYF	TGCAGTGCTAGCCGCGAGGACGAGCAGTACTTC
TRBJ2-7	many	TRBV28	TRBD2	CASSLSGAGDYEQYF	TGTGCCAGCAGTTTGAGCGGGGCGGGTGACTACGAGCAGTACTTC
TRBJ2-7	many	TRBV2	.	CASSEAETAISYEQYF	TGTGCCAGCAGTGAAGCGGAGACAGCAATCTCCTACGAGCAGTACTTC
TRBJ1-2	few	TRBV14	.	CASSPRLYGGYTF	TGTGCCAGCAGCCCACGGTTGTATGGAGGCTACACCTTC
TRBJ2-1	.	TRBV5-1	.	CASSLAPGSSYNEQFF	TGCGCCAGCAGCTTGGCCCCCGGGAGCTCCTACAATGAGCAGTTCTTC
TRBJ2-7	few	TRBV25-1	.	CASGTLNEQYF	TGTGCCAGCGGAACCCTTAACGAGCAGTACTTC
TRBJ1-5	few	TRBV24-1	TRBD1	CATQGGAGNQPQHF	TGTGCCACCCAGGGGGGGGCTGGCAATCAGCCCCAGCATTTT
TRBJ2-3	many	TRBV29-1	.	CSVERGLPGDTQYF	TGCAGCGTTGAACGCGGACTGCCCGGGGATACGCAGTATTTT
TRBJ2-2	few	TRBV5-1	.	CASTPGLGRGQNTGELFF	TGCGCCAGCACGCCTGGACTGGGCCGGGGACAGAACACCGGGGAGCTGTTTTTT
TRBJ2-7	few	TRBV9	TRBD1	CASSVAGTGPYEQYF	TGTGCCAGCAGCGTAGCTGGGACAGGGCCATACGAGCAGTACTTC
TRBJ2-5	.	TRBV20-1	TRBD2	CSALAGFGLTQYF	TGCAGTGCTTTAGCGGGGTTTGGTCTGACCCAGTACTTC
TRBJ2-7	many	TRBV7-2	TRBD2	CASSSGLAGVLGEQYF	TGTGCCAGCAGCTCGGGACTAGCGGGAGTTTTGGGTGAGCAGTACTTC
TRBJ1-5	.	TRBV20-1	.	CSALERKRALTWSNQPQHF	TGCAGTGCCTTAGAGCGAAAGAGGGCTCTGACATGGAGCAATCAGCCCCAGCATTTT
TRBJ2-1	many	TRBV28	.	CASSSPGWPGYNEQFF	TGTGCCAGCAGTTCCCCTGGTTGGCCCGGTTACAATGAGCAGTTCTTC
TRBJ2-2	many	TRBV30	TRBD1	CAWSRQGGTGELFF	TGTGCCTGGAGCAGACAGGGTGGTACCGGGGAGCTGTTTTTT
TRBJ1-1	many	TRBV27	TRBD1	CASSDRTGAQRNTEAFF	TGTGCCAGCAGTGACAGGACAGGGGCGCAACGGAACACTGAAGCTTTCTTT
TRBJ2-7	few	TRBV27	TRBD1	CASSLSWDSTYEQYF	TGTGCCAGCAGTTTATCCTGGGACAGCACCTACGAGCAGTACTTC
TRBJ2-2	few	TRBV5-1	TRBD1	CASSLAGQVNTGELFF	TGCGCCAGCAGCTTGGCGGGACAGGTGAACACCGGGGAGCTGTTTTTT
TRBJ2-3	many	TRBV28	.	CASTRGDTQYF	TGTGCCAGCACCCGGGGGGATACGCAGTATTTT
TRBJ2-7	many	TRBV30	.	CAWTPPGSIYEQYF	TGTGCCTGGACCCCCCCCGGTAGTATCTACGAGCAGTACTTC
TRBJ2-7	many	TRBV30	.	CAWRKTQGALEQYF	TGTGCCTGGAGAAAGACTCAGGGTGCCTTGGAGCAGTACTTC
TRBJ2-1	.	TRBV9	.	CASSVLTEWGGNEQLF	TGTGCCAGCAGCGTATTGACGGAGTGGGGTGGGAATGAGCAGCTCTTC